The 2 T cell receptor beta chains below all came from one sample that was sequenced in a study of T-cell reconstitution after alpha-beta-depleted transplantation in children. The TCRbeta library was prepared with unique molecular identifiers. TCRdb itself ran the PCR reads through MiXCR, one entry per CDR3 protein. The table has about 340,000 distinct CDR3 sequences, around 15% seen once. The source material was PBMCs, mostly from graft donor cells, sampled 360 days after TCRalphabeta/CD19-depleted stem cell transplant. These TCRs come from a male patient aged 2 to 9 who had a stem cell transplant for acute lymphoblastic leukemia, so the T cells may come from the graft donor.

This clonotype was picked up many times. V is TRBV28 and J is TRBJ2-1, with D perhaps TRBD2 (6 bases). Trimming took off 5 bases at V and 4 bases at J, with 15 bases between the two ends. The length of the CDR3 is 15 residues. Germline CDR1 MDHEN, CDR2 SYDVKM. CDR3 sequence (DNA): TGTGCCAGCAGTCCTCCCGGGACTGCGTACAATGAGCAGTTCTTC. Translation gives CASSPPGTAYNEQFF.

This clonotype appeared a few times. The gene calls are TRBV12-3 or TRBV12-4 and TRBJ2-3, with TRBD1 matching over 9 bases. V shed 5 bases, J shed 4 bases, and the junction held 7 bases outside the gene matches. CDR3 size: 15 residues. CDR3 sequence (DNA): TGTGCCAGCAGTCCGACAGGGGGAGCTTCAGATACGCAGTATTTT. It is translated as CASSPTGGASDTQYF.